A single sample is the source of the 23 T cell receptor beta chains below, sequenced in a study of T-cell reconstitution after alpha-beta-depleted transplantation in children. Unique molecular identifiers featured in how the TCRbeta library was prepared. MiXCR, run by TCRdb on the PCR reads, gives a single entry per CDR3 protein. This table has about 580,000 distinct CDR3 sequences, 20% to 25% appearing once. Material: PBMCs, mostly from graft donor cells, obtained 360 days after TCRalphabeta/CD19-depleted stem cell transplant. The source is a boy in the first two years of life who had a stem cell transplant for acute myeloid leukemia, so the T cells may come from the graft donor.

This clonotype was detected ten times or more. The chain links TRBV3-1 to TRBJ2-1; the D is unclear. There are 13 residues in the CDR3. With 1 base removed from V and 4 bases from J, the gap between germline ends came to 5 bases. The V gene's germline CDR1 is LGHDT and CDR2 YNNKEL (reference sequence). The CDR3 nucleotides read TGTGCCAGCAGCCAAGCCTATTACAATGAGCAGTTCTTC. The encoded protein is CASSQAYYNEQFF.

The sample holds many counts of this clonotype. This chain connects TRBV7-2 to TRBJ2-3; TRBD2 is a possible D gene (5 bases). The CDR3 contains 17 residues. V lost 4 bases to trimming and J lost 0 bases, with 17 bases between them. The germline gives CDR1 SGHTA, CDR2 FQGNSA. For the CDR3, the DNA is TGTGCCAGCAGCTCCGGGATCGCCGGTAGTAGCACAGATACGCAGTATTTT. This sequence encodes CASSSGIAGSSTDTQYF.

This clonotype was seen repeatedly, ten times or more. The V and J genes are TRBV27 and TRBJ2-3; 7 positions agree with TRBD2. Germline V gene data show CDR1 as MNHEY and CDR2 as SMNVEV (reference sequence). The CDR3 loop spans 14 amino acids. Trimming removed 6 bases from V and 2 bases from J; junction bases left unmatched: 5. The CDR3 reads CASRWAGDTDTQYF. CDR3 sequence (DNA): TGTGCCAGCAGATGGGCGGGAGACACAGATACGCAGTATTTT.

This clonotype was picked up many times. This rearrangement joins TRBV12-3 or TRBV12-4 to TRBJ2-1, with D unresolved. Deletions cut 2 bases from V and 7 bases from J, with 9 bases between. There are 13 residues in the CDR3. CDR3 residues: CASSLKRSNEQFF. The CDR3 coding sequence is TGTGCCAGCAGTTTAAAACGGAGTAATGAGCAGTTCTTC.

In its sample, this clonotype was seen a few times. This chain connects TRBV5-1 to TRBJ2-1, with 10 nucleotides matching TRBD1. Trimming cost V 2 bases and J 8 bases; bases outside gene matches: 10. Germline CDR1 SGHRS, CDR2 YFSETQ. This CDR3 is 16 amino acids long. The CDR3 coding sequence is TGCGCCAGCAGCTTAAGGGGACAGGGGCGTTCCCATGAGCAGTTCTTC. Residues: CASSLRGQGRSHEQFF.

This clonotype was seen repeatedly, ten times or more. The chain links TRBV15 to TRBJ2-2; maybe TRBD1 (5 bases). V lost 5 bases to trimming and J lost 4 bases, with 17 bases between them. This CDR3 has 16 amino acids. CDR1 is LNHNV, CDR2 YYDKDF, per germline (reference sequence). This CDR3 is CATSYRRQSSTGELFF. The CDR3 bases are TGTGCCACCAGCTATAGAAGACAGTCAAGCACCGGGGAGCTGTTTTTT. Filled out from reference TRBV15 and TRBJ2-2, the complete variable domain reads DAMVIQNPRYQVTQFGKPVTLSCSQTLNHNVMYWYQQKSSQAPKLLFHYYDKDFNNEADTPDNFQSRRPNTSFCFLDIRSPGLGDTAMYLCATSYRRQSSTGELFFGEGSRLTVL.

This clonotype was counted at least ten times. The chain employs TRBV20-1 and TRBJ2-5; tentatively, D is TRBD1 (6 bases). The V gene's germline CDR1 is DFQATT and CDR2 SNEGSKA (reference sequence). The V end was cut by 2 bases, the J end by 5 bases, with 9 bases between. The CDR3 totals 12 residues. The CDR3 bases are TGCAGTGCTAGACCAGGGGCGGAGACCCAGTACTTC. This sequence encodes CSARPGAETQYF.

The rearrangement joins TRBV11-2 to TRBJ1-1; a weak D match, TRBD1 (6 bases). This CDR3 is 17 amino acids long. V gave up 0 bases and J gave up 1 base, with 15 bases separating them. The germline CDR1 and CDR2 sequences are SGHAT and FQNNGV. The CDR3 region has the DNA TGTGCCAGCAGCTTAGAACAGGGAAGGGGTGAGAACACTGAAGCTTTCTTT. Translating gives CASSLEQGRGENTEAFF.

This chain links TRBV4-1 with TRBJ2-2; a possible D gene is TRBD1 (6 bases). Trimming cost V 0 bases and J 7 bases, with 15 bases left between them. The germline gives CDR1 MGHRA, CDR2 YSYEKL. This CDR3 contains 16 residues. The CDR3 reads CASSQDNREIIGELFF. CDR3 nucleotides: TGCGCCAGCAGCCAAGATAACAGGGAAATTATCGGGGAGCTGTTTTTT.

This clonotype was counted ten times or more. The genes are TRBV28 and TRBJ2-7; 7 nucleotides match TRBD2. V gave up 6 bases and J gave up 4 bases; unmatched junction bases: 9. The germline V gene has CDR1 MDHEN and CDR2 SYDVKM. The CDR3 runs 14 residues. The CDR3 is CASSDGTTIYEQYV. The CDR3 bases are TGTGCCAGCAGCGATGGGACTACAATATACGAGCAGTACGTC.

The chain combines TRBV28 with TRBJ2-7; D gene uncertain. Trimming removed 6 bases from V and 6 bases from J, with 18 bases in between. The CDR3 extends over 14 amino acids. CDR1 and CDR2 from the germline V gene are MDHEN and SYDVKM. CDR3 DNA: TGTGCCAGCAGGTATGCCCAGGACGTCTGCGAGCAGTACGTC. It is translated as CASRYAQDVCEQYV.

At least ten counts were recorded for this clonotype. This chain links TRBV6-5 with TRBJ2-7; D remains ambiguous. The CDR3 has 13 residues. Looked up from germline, CDR1 is MNHEY and CDR2 is SVGAGI. Between the trimmed V and J ends, which lost 2 bases and 4 bases, there was a span of 9 bases. The CDR3 loop is CASSYGTEYEQYF. CDR3 coding DNA: TGTGCCAGCAGTTACGGTACAGAATACGAGCAGTACTTC.

This chain joins TRBV7-6 and TRBJ1-3; 7 bases are a match to TRBD1. V lost 5 bases to trimming and J lost 0 bases; unmatched junction nucleotides: 10. CDR3 length: 17 residues. Germline assignment: CDR1 SGHVS and CDR2 FNYEAQ. The chain's CDR3 is CASSTENRGRSGNTIYF. The CDR3 DNA sequence: TGTGCCAGCAGCACGGAGAACAGGGGCCGCTCTGGAAACACCATATATTTT.

V gene TRBV6-1 combines with J gene TRBJ2-7, with D perhaps matching TRBD2 (6 bases). The length of the CDR3 is 14 residues. V lost 6 bases, J lost 1 base, and 13 bases lay in between. Looked up from germline, CDR1 is MNHNS and CDR2 is SASEGT. In nucleotides, the CDR3 is TGTGCCAGCAGATTGTCCGGGACTTCCTACGAGCAGTACTTC. It translates to CASRLSGTSYEQYF.

V and J are TRBV19 and TRBJ1-5; 8 nucleotides match TRBD1. There are 16 residues in the CDR3. The V segment lost 5 bases and the J segment 3 bases; nucleotides outside the gene matches: 9. Germline CDR1 is LNHDA and CDR2 is SQIVND (reference sequence). CDR3 coding DNA: TGTGCCAGTAGTCTAAACCGGGACAGGACCAATCAGCCCCAGCATTTT. It encodes CASSLNRDRTNQPQHF.

This clonotype has only a few counts. The chain couples TRBV5-6 to TRBJ1-2, with D unclear. V was clipped by 3 bases and J by 2 bases, with 8 bases between them. This CDR3 has 13 residues. CDR1 is SGHDT and CDR2 is YYEEEE in the germline V gene. The CDR3 sequence: CASSSRVNYGYTF. The CDR3 DNA is TGTGCCAGCAGCTCCCGGGTAAACTATGGCTACACCTTC.

This clonotype was observed many times. Here the CDR3 reads CSLPLTSDINYNEQFF. CDR3 bases: TGCAGCCTCCCTCTTACTAGCGACATCAACTACAATGAGCAGTTCTTC. The chain is built from TRBV20-1 and TRBJ2-1; the match to TRBD2 covers 7 bases. The germline V gene encodes CDR1 DFQATT and CDR2 SNEGSKA (reference sequence). This CDR3 is 16 amino acids long.

The CDR3 DNA sequence: TGTGCCAGCAGTCCAGGACAGGGCCCAACCTACGAGCAGTACTTC. This gives the protein CASSPGQGPTYEQYF. The chain uses TRBV6-1 and TRBJ2-7, with 8 bases matching TRBD1. The ends lost 5 bases at V and 2 bases at J; junction bases unmatched: 8. The CDR3 is 15 residues long. Germline V lookup: CDR1 MNHNS, CDR2 SASEGT.

This clonotype was recorded a few times. The genes are TRBV20-1 and TRBJ2-5; D is undetermined. There are 13 residues in the CDR3. CDR1 and CDR2 from the germline V gene are DFQATT and SNEGSKA (reference sequence). The V end was cut by 6 bases, the J end by 6 bases, with 17 bases between. CDR3 in DNA: TGCAGTGCACCTTACCTAGGGTTGAAGACCCAGTACTTC. Its translation is CSAPYLGLKTQYF.

The chain joins TRBV7-9 to TRBJ2-5; D is uncertain. The CDR3 covers 16 residues. V dropped 2 bases and J dropped 6 bases, with 19 bases sitting between them. From germline, CDR1 is SEHNR and CDR2 FQNEAQ (reference sequence). DNA for the CDR3: TGTGCCAGCAGCTTACTCTACAGTCAGCCAGAAAAGACCCAGTACTTC. This encodes CASSLLYSQPEKTQYF. The entire variable domain, with the rest obtained from reference TRBV7-9 and TRBJ2-5, is as follows: DTGVSQNPRHKITKRGQNVTFRCDPISEHNRLYWYRQTLGQGPEFLTYFQNEAQLEKSRLLSDRFSAERPKGSFSTLEIQRTEQGDSAMYLCASSLLYSQPEKTQYFGPGTRLLVL.

The chain joins TRBV20-1 to TRBJ1-5, with 7 positions matching TRBD1. In germline, CDR1 is DFQATT, CDR2 SNEGSKA (reference sequence). The CDR3 is 13 residues long. Unmatched junction bases numbered 3, after V lost 4 bases and J lost 3 bases. CDR3 amino acids: CSATGTVNQPQHF. The DNA of the CDR3 is TGCAGTGCTACGGGGACAGTCAATCAGCCCCAGCATTTT.

The chain joins TRBV7-2 to TRBJ2-3; TRBD2 might be the D (6 bases). The V gene's germline CDR1 is SGHTA and CDR2 FQGNSA. The V end lost 7 bases, the J end lost 2 bases, and 13 bases lay between the germline ends. The CDR3 is 14 residues long. The CDR3 protein is CASTRDFSTDTQYF. CDR3 sequence (DNA): TGTGCCAGCACCCGGGACTTTTCCACAGATACGCAGTATTTT.

The rearrangement joins TRBV7-6 to TRBJ2-2, with TRBD2 matching 9 bases. The V segment lost 2 bases and the J segment 4 bases; nucleotides outside the gene matches: 8. This CDR3 comprises 17 residues. Germline CDR1 and CDR2: SGHVS and FNYEAQ. The CDR3 loop reads CASSLTPRGGGTGELFF. CDR3 in DNA: TGTGCCAGCAGCTTAACTCCGCGGGGGGGCGGCACCGGGGAGCTGTTTTTT.